These 2 T cell receptor beta chains were sequenced from one sample in a study of T cell changes during pregnancy in multiple sclerosis. Sequencing used immunoSEQ multiplex PCR; TCRdb keeps in-frame clones, though not all of them. The sample has more than 40,000 clones; about nine tenths are singletons. The material sequenced was CD4+ T cells from peripheral blood mononuclear cells, taken in the first trimester of pregnancy. The receptors originated from a female donor with multiple sclerosis, enrolled in a pregnancy study.

The chain has TRBV2 and TRBJ2-7; TRBD2 agrees at 10 bases. CDR1 is SNHLY, CDR2 FYNNEI, per germline. This CDR3 has 15 amino acids. The V gene end was trimmed by 5 bases and the J gene end by 3 bases; junction bases not matched to a gene: 7. CDR3 bases: TGTGCCAGCAGTCTACGAGCGGGAGGGGTCTACGAGCAGTACTTC. Its translation is CASSLRAGGVYEQYF.

V is TRBV6-6 and J is TRBJ1-3; D perhaps matches TRBD1 (6 bases). This CDR3 region has 15 residues. Germline CDR1 is MNHNY and CDR2 is SVGAGI (reference sequence). V was shortened by 4 bases and J by 0 bases, with 10 bases between the two germline ends. CDR3 sequence reads: CASSFGDTSGNTIYF. DNA for the CDR3: TGTGCCAGCAGTTTCGGGGACACCTCTGGAAACACCATATATTTT.